The 10 T cell receptor beta chains in this list originate from one sample, sequenced in a study of Ad26.COV2.S vaccination and SARS-CoV-2 variants (dated by TCRdb to the early 2020s). Library prep was done by the immunoSEQ multiplex PCR assay. TCRdb mirrors the immuneACCESS table, restricted to in-frame sequences. Some clones are absent from its copies; in checked studies, under half trace to an unresolved V gene, and the reason for the others is unknown. This sample lists 380,000 or so clones; around 89% were detected once. Jointly, the top ten make up roughly 5% of the sample. The sample's treatment or condition label is to be understood as: 15 to 20 received Ad26.COV2.S at low or high dose, single or two shots; roughly five received placebo; per-sample allocation not given. For vaccine and placebo recipients, repertoires were sequenced using samples collected on day 63 after the first injection.

The sequenced sample was peripheral blood, obtained in a trial of Ad26.COV2.S vaccine versus placebo. All receptors come from a person between 18 and 59 years old who received the Ad26.COV2.S COVID-19 vaccine or a placebo.

The chain links TRBV18 to TRBJ1-3, with D unclear. Germline V gene lookup returns CDR1 KGHSH and CDR2 LQKENI. CDR3 length equals 12 residues. V lost 6 bases to trimming and J lost 0 bases, with 3 bases between them. The CDR3 loop reads CASSTSGNTIYF. In nucleotides, the CDR3 is TGTGCCAGCTCTACCTCTGGAAACACCATATATTTT.

The J gene is TRBJ2-6, the V gene TRBV6-2 or TRBV6-3; 8 nucleotides match TRBD1. CDR3 length equals 17 residues. Germline CDR1 reads MNHEY; CDR2 reads SVGEGT. After removal of 0 bases from V and 2 bases from J, the junction contained 3 bases not matched to a gene. The CDR3 loop reads CASSYSTDRAGANVLTF. The CDR3 region has the DNA TGTGCCAGCAGTTACTCTACGGACAGGGCTGGGGCCAACGTCCTGACTTTC.

V and J are TRBV29-1 and TRBJ1-4; TRBD1 is a possible D gene (5 bases). V was trimmed by 4 bases and J by 4 bases, leaving 13 bases between them. Germline CDR1 is SQVTM and CDR2 is ANQGSEA. The CDR3 runs to 14 residues. The CDR3 nucleotides read TGCAGCGTTGTTGGTTCAGGGAATAATGAAAAACTGTTTTTT. This translates into CSVVGSGNNEKLFF.

The chain recombines TRBV13 with TRBJ2-7; no clear D gene. Between the trimmed V and J ends, which lost 0 bases and 4 bases, there was a span of 7 bases. Germline V gene data show CDR1 as PRHDT and CDR2 as FYEKMQ (reference sequence). The CDR3 consists of 13 residues. CDR3 region: CASSLGGLYEQYF. Here the CDR3 DNA reads TGTGCCAGCAGCTTAGGGGGTCTATACGAGCAGTACTTC.

The chain uses TRBV11-2 and TRBJ1-1, with D unresolved. V lost 6 bases and J lost 2, with 13 bases in between. This CDR3 spans 14 amino acids. CDR1 SGHAT and CDR2 FQNNGV come from the germline V gene. Here the CDR3 reads CASRAPGRNTEAFF. The CDR3 nucleotides are TGTGCCAGCAGAGCTCCGGGTCGAAACACTGAAGCTTTCTTT.

This CDR3 is CASSQDRVRVGNQPQHF. DNA of the CDR3: TGCGCCAGCAGCCAAGATCGCGTCAGGGTAGGAAATCAGCCCCAGCATTTT. The V call is TRBV4-3, the J call TRBJ1-5, with a weak D call TRBD1 (5 bases). The CDR3 consists of 17 residues. Trimming took off 0 bases at V and 4 bases at J, with 16 bases between the two ends. CDR1 is LGHNA and CDR2 is YSLEER in the germline V gene.

V is TRBV5-6 and J is TRBJ1-2, with 8 bases aligning to TRBD1. The CDR3 is 15 amino acids. The germline CDR1 and CDR2 sequences are SGHDT and YYEEEE. Unmatched junction bases numbered 5, after V lost 1 base and J lost 3 bases. This CDR3 is CASSLLSGGDYGYTF. The CDR3, as DNA: TGTGCCAGCAGCTTGTTGTCAGGGGGCGACTATGGCTACACCTTC.

J is TRBJ2-2 and V is TRBV4-3; 9 nucleotides align to TRBD1. V was pared by 4 bases and J by 1 base, with 4 bases of the junction left unmatched. This CDR3 comprises 16 residues. Germline CDR1 reads LGHNA; CDR2 reads YSLEER. The CDR3 sequence: CASSLRTGVNTGELFF. The CDR3 DNA reads as TGCGCCAGCAGCCTCCGGACAGGGGTGAACACCGGGGAGCTGTTTTTT.

The chain employs TRBV5-6 and TRBJ2-7; 7 positions match TRBD1. Losses at the gene ends were 5 bases for V and 5 bases for J; bases not matched to a gene: 10. CDR1 and CDR2 from the germline V gene are SGHDT and YYEEEE. The CDR3 spans 14 residues. CDR3 coding DNA: TGTGCCAGCAGGATACAGGGGTCTATCCACGAGCAGTACTTC. The encoded protein is CASRIQGSIHEQYF.

This rearrangement joins TRBV9 to TRBJ2-2; weak D call: TRBD1 (6 bases). Germline loops: CDR1 SGDLS, CDR2 YYNGEE. Trimming removed 0 bases from V and 1 base from J, with 10 bases in between. The CDR3 runs to 16 residues. The CDR3: CASSVAGQRNTGELFF. CDR3 nucleotide sequence: TGTGCCAGCAGCGTAGCAGGACAGAGGAACACCGGGGAGCTGTTTTTT.